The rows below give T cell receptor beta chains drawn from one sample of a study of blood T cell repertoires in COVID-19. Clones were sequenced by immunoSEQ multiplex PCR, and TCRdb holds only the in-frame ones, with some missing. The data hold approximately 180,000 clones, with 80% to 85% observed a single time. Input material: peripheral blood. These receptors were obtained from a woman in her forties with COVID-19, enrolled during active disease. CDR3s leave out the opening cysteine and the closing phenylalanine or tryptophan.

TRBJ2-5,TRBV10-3,AISDPQETQY
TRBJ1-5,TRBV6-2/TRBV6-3,ASSSPVGAGNQPQH
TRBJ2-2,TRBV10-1,ASSKTRANTGELF
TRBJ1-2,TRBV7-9,AGYRGTGESDGYT
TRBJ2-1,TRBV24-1,ATSDRSGSRPYNEQF
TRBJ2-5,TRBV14,ASSRQSTETQY
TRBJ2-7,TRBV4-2,ASSQGLVYSYEQY
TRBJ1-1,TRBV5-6,ASTPGGNTEAF
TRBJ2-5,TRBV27,ASSLGQVHQETQY
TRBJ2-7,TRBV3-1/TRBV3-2,ASSQAGLPSSYEQY
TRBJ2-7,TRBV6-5,ASSSMAGGPYEQY
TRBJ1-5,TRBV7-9,ASSERTGLNQPQH
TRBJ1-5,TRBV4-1,ASSRTDSFYSNQPQH
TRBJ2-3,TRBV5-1,ASRERGWATDTQY
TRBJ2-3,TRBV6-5,ATGELAGTDTQY
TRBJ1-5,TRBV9,ASSVGTGQPQH
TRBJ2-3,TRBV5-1,ASSLGQISTDTQY
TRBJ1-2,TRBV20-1,SASAGPGGYGYT
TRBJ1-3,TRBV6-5,ASSQRPGSKSIY
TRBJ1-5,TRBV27,ASSFRGRQPQH
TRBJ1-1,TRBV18,ASSFSGSNTEAF
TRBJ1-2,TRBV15,ATSRGSGNYGYT
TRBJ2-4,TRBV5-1,ASSLAPIQRGSGSRGIQY
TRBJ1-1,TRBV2,ASGKGQLNTEAF
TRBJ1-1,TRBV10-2,ASGQGATEAF
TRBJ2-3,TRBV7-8,ASREGTDTQY
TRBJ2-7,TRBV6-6,ASSYRTSVSSYEQY
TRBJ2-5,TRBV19,ASRNRGRWQETQY
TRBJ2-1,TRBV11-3,ASSLDLGEGPYNEQF
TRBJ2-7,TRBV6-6,ASSPTSGGYEQY
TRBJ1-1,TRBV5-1,ASYRDLRTEAF
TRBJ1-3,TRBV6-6,ASSPQGQGTSHLGNTIY
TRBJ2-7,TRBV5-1,ASSPGTSGIRSYEQY
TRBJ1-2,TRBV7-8,ASSPGQLYGYT
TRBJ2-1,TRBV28,ASREGGDAREQF
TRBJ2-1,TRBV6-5,ASRRLAGGYNEQF
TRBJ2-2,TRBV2,ASSPPRGVTGELF
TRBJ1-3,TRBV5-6,ASSPVFSSGNTIY
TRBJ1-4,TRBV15,ATSSDAEGAYEKLF
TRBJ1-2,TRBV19,ASSIFDNPNYGYT
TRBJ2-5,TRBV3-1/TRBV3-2,ASSQDPRQETQY
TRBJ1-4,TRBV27,ASSYKGATNEKLF
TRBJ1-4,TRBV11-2,ASSLEGIEKLF
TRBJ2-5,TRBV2,ASNFLAELQETQY
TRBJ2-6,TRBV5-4,ASNLGLRASGANVLT
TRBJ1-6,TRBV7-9,ASSPSQVANSPLH
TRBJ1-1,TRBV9,ASSAADRGRANTEAF
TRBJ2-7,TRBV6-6,ASGGKSNEQY
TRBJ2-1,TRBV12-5,ASGLMLSSNEQF
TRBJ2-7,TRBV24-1,ATRLADLYEQY
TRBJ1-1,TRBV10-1,ASSRQGAGNEAF
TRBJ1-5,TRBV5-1,ASSFQGGQPQH
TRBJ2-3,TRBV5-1,ASGATSTDTQY
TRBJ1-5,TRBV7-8,ASSLASLRSNQPQH
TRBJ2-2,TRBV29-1,SVVSGSSGELF
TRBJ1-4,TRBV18,ASSSLTGTDERLF
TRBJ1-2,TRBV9,ASSSGTGDGYGYT
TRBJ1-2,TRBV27,ASSSPGAYPGYT
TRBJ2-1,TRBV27,ASSWTAYNEQF
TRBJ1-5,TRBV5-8,ASSSRGHSNQPQH